The 27 T cell receptor beta chains below were found in one sample sequenced in a study of OX40 agonist ivuxolimab in advanced cancers. Only in-frame clones appear in the TCRdb table, and some are missing; sequencing was by immunoSEQ multiplex PCR. The sample carries roughly 48,000 clones, more than 85% recorded once. Material: CD4+ or CD8+ T cells sorted from blood, obtained in a trial of the OX40 agonist ivuxolimab. These receptors were taken from an adult with an advanced solid tumor such as melanoma, head and neck, liver or kidney cancer.

The CDR3 nucleotides are TGTGCCAGTAGTAGCATGGTGCGGGGGACCCTAAACGAGCAGTACTTC. It is translated as CASSSMVRGTLNEQYF. The V and J genes are TRBV19 and TRBJ2-7; TRBD2 agrees at 7 bases. CDR1 is LNHDA and CDR2 is SQIVND in the germline V gene (reference sequence). The CDR3 totals 16 residues. The V gene end was trimmed by 4 bases and the J gene end by 5 bases; junction bases not matched to a gene: 14.

In nucleotides, the CDR3 is TGTGCCAGCAGCACTGAGACAGGCGAGCAGTACTTC. It translates to CASSTETGEQYF. The V call is TRBV11-3, the J call TRBJ2-7; perhaps TRBD1 as D (6 bases). Trimming took off 5 bases at V and 6 bases at J, with 11 bases between the two ends. The CDR3 spans 12 residues. Germline values: CDR1 SGHNT, CDR2 YENEEA.

The chain couples TRBV5-1 to TRBJ2-7; D gene unclear. Germline assignment: CDR1 SGHRS and CDR2 YFSETQ. V lost 0 bases and J lost 1, with 8 bases in between. CDR3 length equals 14 residues. The CDR3 nucleotides read TGCGCCAGCAGCTTGGAAGGTACATCCTACGAGCAGTACTTC. This gives the protein CASSLEGTSYEQYF.

This rearrangement joins TRBV30 to TRBJ2-1; no clear D. Trimming cost V 6 bases and J 4 bases, with 10 bases left between them. This CDR3 has 12 amino acids. Germline V gene lookup returns CDR1 GTSNPN and CDR2 SVGIG (reference sequence). CDR3 DNA sequence: TGTGCCTGCTCAGACGATTACAATGAGCAGTTCTTC. It codes for CACSDDYNEQFF.

V gene TRBV6-5 combines with J gene TRBJ2-2; the D is unclear. V was cut by 0 bases and J by 6 bases, with 11 bases left in between. CDR3 length: 15 amino acids. Germline V gene lookup returns CDR1 MNHEY and CDR2 SVGAGI. DNA for the CDR3: TGTGCCAGCAGTTACTCGGTGGGGATAGCCGGGGAGCTGTTTTTT. Protein: CASSYSVGIAGELFF.

The V call is TRBV19, the J call TRBJ1-1; unclear D gene. The CDR3 runs 14 residues. V dropped 7 bases and J dropped 4 bases, with 16 bases sitting between them. Germline V CDR1 and CDR2: LNHDA, SQIVND (reference sequence). The CDR3 DNA reads as TGTGCCAGTATCCCCGGTCCTAGGCCCACTGAAGCTTTCTTT. This codes for CASIPGPRPTEAFF.

This chain uses TRBV19 with TRBJ2-3; TRBD2 might be the D (6 bases). Germline CDR1 and CDR2: LNHDA and SQIVND (reference sequence). Trimming shortened V by 3 bases and J by 0 bases, and 7 bases separated the two germline ends. The CDR3 contains 14 residues. The CDR3 loop is CASSISGSTDTQYF. CDR3 bases: TGTGCCAGTAGTATTAGCGGTAGCACAGATACGCAGTATTTT. The full variable domain, its missing parts supplied by reference TRBV19 and TRBJ2-3, is DGGITQSPKYLFRKEGQNVTLSCEQNLNHDAMYWYRQDPGQGLRLIYYSQIVNDFQKGDIAEGYSVSREKKESFPLTVTSAQKNPTAFYLCASSISGSTDTQYFGPGTRLTVL.

V and J are TRBV7-8 and TRBJ2-7; perhaps D is TRBD1 or TRBD2 (5 bases each). The V end was cut by 0 bases, the J end by 0 bases, with 12 bases between. Germline V gene lookup returns CDR1 SGHVS and CDR2 FQNEAQ. The CDR3 runs to 16 residues. In nucleotides, the CDR3 is TGTGCCAGCAGCTTAGCCACAGTGGGGGTCTCCTACGAGCAGTACTTC. The encoded protein is CASSLATVGVSYEQYF.

The gene calls are TRBV27 and TRBJ2-7; 9 bases fit TRBD1. This CDR3 contains 13 residues. The junction had 9 bases not matched to a gene; V was cut back by 8 bases and J by 7 bases. CDR1 MNHEY and CDR2 SMNVEV come from the germline V gene (reference sequence). The CDR3 nucleotides read TGTGCCAGCCGCACAGGGGGCGGATGGGAGCAGTACTTC. The encoded protein is CASRTGGGWEQYF.

This clone was observed a single time. V usage is TRBV10-3 and J usage is TRBJ2-5; 10 bases are a match to TRBD2. Germline CDR1 and CDR2: ENHRY and SYGVKD. The CDR3 covers 15 residues. J gave up 3 bases and V 6 bases, and 7 bases lay outside the gene matches. The chain's CDR3 is CAIRGGTSVKETQYF. CDR3 coding DNA: TGTGCCATCAGGGGGGGGACTAGCGTAAAAGAGACCCAGTACTTC.

The genes are TRBV6-5 and TRBJ1-6; no definite D call. CDR1 and CDR2 (germline): MNHEY, SVGAGI. This CDR3 contains 16 residues. V was cut by 2 bases and J by 7 bases, with 15 bases left in between. The DNA for the CDR3 is TGTGCCAGCAGTTACCAAGACGGGGAGGGAAATTCACCCCTCCACTTT. Its translation is CASSYQDGEGNSPLHF.

The chain combines TRBV27 with TRBJ2-7; D may correspond to TRBD1 or TRBD2 (5 bases each). V was shortened by 0 bases and J by 3 bases, with 12 bases between the two germline ends. CDR3 length: 15 amino acids. Per the germline V gene, CDR1 is MNHEY and CDR2 is SMNVEV (reference sequence). CDR3 residues: CASSLSGGTDYEQYF. In DNA form, the CDR3 reads TGTGCCAGCAGTTTATCTGGGGGTACGGACTACGAGCAGTACTTC.

About this clone itself: The sample holds other DNA sequences that translate to the same CDR3. CDR3 nucleotides: TGTGCCAGTAGTATGGGCGGGAGATCCTACAATGAGCAGTTCTTC. As protein: CASSMGGRSYNEQFF. This rearrangement joins TRBV19 to TRBJ2-1, with TRBD2 matching 7 bases. Losses at the gene ends were 3 bases for V and 1 base for J; bases not matched to a gene: 3. The CDR3 spans 15 residues. The germline CDR1 and CDR2 sequences are LNHDA and SQIVND (reference sequence).

The gene calls are TRBV5-8 and TRBJ1-1; no clear D gene. The CDR3 is 12 amino acids. V lost 6 bases, J lost 5 bases, and 11 bases lay in between. Per germline, CDR1 SGHTS and CDR2 YDEGEE. The CDR3 here is CASKYLGTEAFF. In nucleotides, the CDR3 is TGTGCCAGCAAATACTTGGGGACTGAAGCTTTCTTT.

V is TRBV18 and J is TRBJ1-2; D remains ambiguous. V was trimmed by 2 bases and J by 1 base, leaving 11 bases between them. Germline assignment: CDR1 KGHSH and CDR2 LQKENI. This CDR3 has 15 amino acids. In DNA form, the CDR3 reads TGTGCCAGCTCACCAACCGCACAAGATAACTATGGCTACACCTTC. Translated, it gives CASSPTAQDNYGYTF.

The chain has TRBV27 and TRBJ2-2, with a tentative D call TRBD2 (6 bases). This CDR3 is built from 13 residues. Trimming took 5 bases from V and 8 from J, leaving 12 bases between them. Germline V gene lookup returns CDR1 MNHEY and CDR2 SMNVEV (reference sequence). The chain's CDR3 is CASSASGVGELFF. In DNA form, the CDR3 reads TGTGCCAGCAGTGCCTCGGGGGTGGGGGAGCTGTTTTTT.

The chain links TRBV6-5 to TRBJ1-6; D gene unclear. This CDR3 region has 12 residues. Germline V gene data show CDR1 as MNHEY and CDR2 as SVGAGI. The V gene lost 6 bases and the J gene lost 10 bases, with 10 bases spanning the gap. The CDR3 nucleotides read TGTGCCAGCAGAGGGATTAGATCACCCCTCCACTTT. It is translated as CASRGIRSPLHF.

The J gene is TRBJ1-4, the V gene TRBV4-2; 8 bases are shared with TRBD1. Germline assignment: CDR1 LGHNA and CDR2 YNFKEQ. This CDR3 is built from 15 residues. Trimming at V came to 0 bases and at J to 5 bases, leaving 2 bases not matched to a gene. The CDR3 nucleotides are TGTGCCAGCAGCCAAGAACGGACAGGGAATGAAAAACTGTTTTTT. This translates into CASSQERTGNEKLFF.

The rearrangement uses TRBV4-1 and TRBJ2-7, with no clear D. Trimming shortened V by 1 base and J by 3 bases, and 13 bases separated the two germline ends. Per germline, CDR1 MGHRA and CDR2 YSYEKL. There are 15 residues in the CDR3. CDR3 region: CASSQVTTLSYEQYF. DNA for the CDR3: TGCGCCAGCAGCCAAGTGACGACTCTGAGCTACGAGCAGTACTTC.

V and J are TRBV28 and TRBJ1-1; D gene unclear. The CDR3 sequence is 12 residues long. The ends were cut back, 5 bases at V and 8 bases at J, with 12 bases in the middle. Germline V lookup: CDR1 MDHEN, CDR2 SYDVKM. CDR3 in DNA: TGTGCCAGCAGTCGGATGGCCTTAGAAGCTTTCTTT. The encoded protein is CASSRMALEAFF.

This clone was seen only once. This chain uses TRBV27 with TRBJ1-2; weak D call: TRBD1 (5 bases). V was trimmed by 3 bases and J by 7 bases, leaving 15 bases between them. CDR1 and CDR2 from the germline V gene are MNHEY and SMNVEV (reference sequence). The CDR3 extends over 14 amino acids. CDR3 DNA sequence: TGTGCCAGCAGTTTCGGCCAGGGAAGGGGTGGCTACACCTTC. Translated: CASSFGQGRGGYTF.

This clone was observed once. The gene calls are TRBV30 and TRBJ1-4, with 9 bases identical to TRBD1. Looked up from germline, CDR1 is GTSNPN and CDR2 is SVGIG (reference sequence). The CDR3 covers 13 residues. With V trimmed by 5 bases and J by 5 bases, 3 bases remained unmatched. In DNA, the CDR3 is TGTGCCTGGGGGACAGGGAGGAATGAAAAACTGTTTTTT. Protein: CAWGTGRNEKLFF. Full variable domain (remainder filled in from reference TRBV30 and TRBJ1-4): SQTIHQWPATLVQPVGSPLSLECTVEGTSNPNLYWYRQAAGRGLQLLFYSVGIGQISSEVPQNLSASRPQDRQFILSSKKLLLSDSGFYLCAWGTGRNEKLFFGSGTQLSVL.

The rearrangement links TRBV4-1 to TRBJ1-5; TRBD1 agrees at 8 bases. The CDR3 has 16 residues. Germline assignment: CDR1 MGHRA and CDR2 YSYEKL. V lost 4 bases and J lost 6; bases outside the gene matches: 11. DNA of the CDR3: TGCGCCAGCAGCCCCCTACAGGGGGTGGTTGGTCAGCCCCAGCATTTT. Translated, it gives CASSPLQGVVGQPQHF.

This clone occurred once. V is TRBV6-6 and J is TRBJ1-2; 9 bases agree with TRBD1. Germline CDR1 MNHNY, CDR2 SVGAGI (reference sequence). The CDR3 covers 13 residues. V gave up 6 bases and J gave up 7 bases; unmatched junction bases: 6. This CDR3 reads CASREGTGSGYTF. The CDR3 DNA reads TGTGCCAGCAGGGAAGGGACAGGGAGTGGCTACACCTTC.

The V and J genes are TRBV11-2 and TRBJ2-3, with 8 nucleotides matching TRBD2. CDR1 and CDR2 from the germline V gene are SGHAT and FQNNGV. The CDR3 covers 16 residues. Trimming took 2 bases from V and 2 from J; bases not matched to a gene: 6. DNA for the CDR3: TGTGCCAGCAGCTTAATAGCGGGGACTTTCACAGATACGCAGTATTTT. Residues: CASSLIAGTFTDTQYF.

V is TRBV29-1 and J is TRBJ1-2, with D possibly being TRBD1 (6 bases). The germline gives CDR1 SQVTM, CDR2 ANQGSEA. This CDR3 comprises 12 residues. V was pared by 6 bases and J by 3 bases, with 11 bases between. The CDR3 sequence is CSVATGDYGYTF. DNA for the CDR3: TGCAGCGTCGCGACAGGAGACTATGGCTACACCTTC.

CDR3 DNA sequence: TGTGCCAGCAGCTTAGGGGGTAGCAAGGATGAGCAGTTCTTC. Translated, it gives CASSLGGSKDEQFF. The V and J genes are TRBV7-9 and TRBJ2-1; D gene uncertain. There are 14 residues in the CDR3. Looked up from germline, CDR1 is SEHNR and CDR2 is FQNEAQ (reference sequence). V lost 1 base and J lost 8, with 12 bases in between.